A single sample is the source of the 15 T cell receptor beta chains below, sequenced in a study of monozygotic twins with inflammatory bowel disease. Using the 5' RACE reads, TCRdb records one entry per CDR3 protein without DNA. Its clone listing holds a few hundred thousand distinct CDR3 sequences. Source material: blood. The receptors were gathered from a human donor with ulcerative colitis or Crohn's disease, or a healthy co-twin of an affected twin (not recorded which).

J is TRBJ2-3 and V is TRBV18. From germline, CDR1 is KGHSH and CDR2 LQKENI. This CDR3 has 15 amino acids. The CDR3 loop reads CASSHRQRGTDTQYF.

V is TRBV7-3 and J is TRBJ2-1; TCRdb outputs TRBD2, but without DNA this stays unchecked. The V gene's germline CDR1 is SGHTA and CDR2 FQGTGA. The CDR3 sequence is 18 residues long. The CDR3: CASSLIPLAGDGYNEQFF.

The gene calls are TRBV7-6 and TRBJ1-2; TCRdb indicates TRBD1, and absent DNA this call remains unverified. Germline CDR1 is SGHVS and CDR2 is FNYEAQ. This CDR3 has 15 residues. CDR3: CASSLDGVRSGGYTF.

This sequence joins TRBV27 and TRBJ2-1. Germline values: CDR1 MNHEY, CDR2 SMNVEV (reference sequence). The CDR3 loop spans 17 amino acids. This CDR3 is CASSLIRARSSYNEQFF.

Here the CDR3 reads CASSQTPGRQETQYF. The J gene is TRBJ2-5, the V gene TRBV6-2 or TRBV6-3; absent DNA, TCRdb's TRBD1 call cannot be checked. The CDR3 sequence is 15 residues long. Germline lookup yields CDR1 MNHEY and CDR2 SVGEGT.

V and J are TRBV7-9 and TRBJ2-7; no DNA is available, so the TRBD2 call from TCRdb remains unchecked. This CDR3 has 15 amino acids. Per the germline V gene, CDR1 is SEHNR and CDR2 is FQNEAQ (reference sequence). This CDR3 reads CASSLAFGGSYEQYF.

The CDR3 loop reads CASSYLGGSGANVLTF. V and J are TRBV28 and TRBJ2-6; TCRdb gives TRBD1 as the D gene, but with no DNA this cannot be confirmed. There are 16 residues in the CDR3. Germline V gene data show CDR1 as MDHEN and CDR2 as SYDVKM.

CDR3 residues: CATSGGEGGNTIYF. The J gene is TRBJ1-3, the V gene TRBV15. CDR3 length: 14 amino acids. Germline values: CDR1 LNHNV, CDR2 YYDKDF (reference sequence).

The gene calls are TRBV7-9 and TRBJ1-1; without DNA, the TCRdb call of TRBD1 cannot be checked. This CDR3 region has 13 residues. Germline CDR1 and CDR2: SEHNR and FQNEAQ (reference sequence). CDR3 region: CASSITKTGEFFF.

V gene TRBV9 combines with J gene TRBJ2-2; the D gene TCRdb calls, TRBD1, cannot be checked with no DNA. The CDR3 sequence is 15 residues long. Looked up from germline, CDR1 is SGDLS and CDR2 is YYNGEE. The CDR3 sequence: CASSDQGSHTGELFF.

The chain links TRBV12-3 or TRBV12-4 to TRBJ1-6; TCRdb picks TRBD1, but there is no DNA to check that call. The CDR3 is made up of 13 amino acids. This CDR3 is CASSGAANSPLHF.

The chain links TRBV6-2 or TRBV6-3 to TRBJ2-7; TCRdb proposes TRBD1, but this gene call is untestable without DNA. CDR3 length equals 17 residues. In germline, CDR1 is MNHEY, CDR2 SVGEGT. CDR3 in amino acids: CASSYSESTVYSYEQYF.

V is TRBV18 and J is TRBJ2-6. Germline CDR1 is KGHSH and CDR2 is LQKENI. The length of the CDR3 is 15 residues. Here the CDR3 reads CASSPQGAGANVLTF.

This CDR3 reads CASSQEASFYGYTF. This sequence joins TRBV4-1 and TRBJ1-2. The CDR3 has 14 residues. The germline V gene has CDR1 MGHRA and CDR2 YSYEKL.

This chain joins TRBV14 and TRBJ2-5. Germline V CDR1 and CDR2: SGHDN, FVKESK. The CDR3 totals 14 residues. The CDR3 loop reads CASSQVRGEETQYF.